Shown below are 9 T cell receptor beta chains from a single sample sequenced in a study of cytomegalovirus exposure and HLA in healthy donors. With 60 Vbeta and 13 Jbeta primers, the PCR was carried out. Produced via immunoSEQ multiplex PCR; TCRdb's table is partial and in-frame only. The table shows about 110,000 clones, with nearly 70% occurring only once. Sequenced: PBMCs. Receptors were obtained from a woman in her sixties or seventies in good health and CMV-seropositive.

This chain connects TRBV7-8 to TRBJ2-5, with TRBD2 identical over 10 bases. The CDR3 has 16 residues. The V segment lost 5 bases and the J segment 5 bases; nucleotides outside the gene matches: 11. From germline, CDR1 is SGHVS and CDR2 FQNEAQ. The CDR3 is CASSVPGLALGETQYF. The DNA of the CDR3 is TGTGCCAGCAGCGTCCCGGGACTAGCGTTGGGGGAGACCCAGTACTTC. The variable domain in full, with the rest retrieved from reference TRBV7-8 and TRBJ2-5, is GAGVSQSPRYKVAKRGQDVALRCDPISGHVSLFWYQQALGQGPEFLTYFQNEAQLDKSGLPSDRFFAERPEGSVSTLKIQRTQQEDSAVYLCASSVPGLALGETQYFGPGTRLLVL.

This rearrangement joins TRBV27 to TRBJ2-7, with a possible D match to TRBD1 (6 bases). This CDR3 region has 13 residues. V was pared by 5 bases and J by 2 bases, with 10 bases between. The germline V gene encodes CDR1 MNHEY and CDR2 SMNVEV (reference sequence). The CDR3 sequence is CASSKQGPYEQYF. The DNA of the CDR3 is TGTGCCAGCAGTAAACAGGGTCCCTACGAGCAGTACTTC.

This clone appeared a few times. DNA for the CDR3: TGTGCCAGCAGTTTCCGGACAGGGGGGACCATCTATGGCTACACCTTC. Residues: CASSFRTGGTIYGYTF. The genes are TRBV28 and TRBJ1-2, with 10 positions matching TRBD1. CDR1 is MDHEN and CDR2 is SYDVKM in the germline V gene. The CDR3 extends over 16 amino acids. Trimming removed 3 bases from V and 4 bases from J; junction bases left unmatched: 8.

V is TRBV12-5 and J is TRBJ2-7, with 7 positions matching TRBD1. Germline V CDR1 and CDR2: LGHNT, FRNRAP. With V trimmed by 2 bases and J by 2 bases, 9 bases remained unmatched. The CDR3 consists of 16 residues. This CDR3 reads CASGLLNQDRTYEQYF. CDR3 sequence (DNA): TGTGCTAGTGGTTTGCTTAACCAGGACAGGACCTACGAGCAGTACTTC.

J is TRBJ2-2 and V is TRBV6-5, with 7 bases that match TRBD1. Unmatched junction bases numbered 9, after V lost 5 bases and J lost 6 bases. Germline V gene lookup returns CDR1 MNHEY and CDR2 SVGAGI. The CDR3 loop spans 15 amino acids. CDR3 nucleotide sequence: TGTGCCAGCAGTGTGAGACAGGGTCTGGCCGGGGAGCTGTTTTTT. It yields the protein CASSVRQGLAGELFF.

About this clone itself: Other DNA sequences in the same sample also yield this CDR3. The chain couples TRBV30 to TRBJ1-2, with D perhaps matching TRBD1 (5 bases). With 2 bases removed from V and 4 bases from J, the gap between germline ends came to 8 bases. There are 12 residues in the CDR3. Germline CDR1 GTSNPN, CDR2 SVGIG (reference sequence). The CDR3 DNA reads TGTGCCTGGAGTCCGGGGGTCTATGGCTACACCTTC. The encoded protein is CAWSPGVYGYTF. The whole variable domain, remainder taken from reference TRBV30 and TRBJ1-2, is SQTIHQWPATLVQPVGSPLSLECTVEGTSNPNLYWYRQAAGRGLQLLFYSVGIGQISSEVPQNLSASRPQDRQFILSSKKLLLSDSGFYLCAWSPGVYGYTFGSGTRLTVV.

The chain is built from TRBV30 and TRBJ1-1; TRBD1 aligns across 8 bases. The germline gives CDR1 GTSNPN, CDR2 SVGIG (reference sequence). The trim removed 0 bases at V and 4 bases at J, leaving 7 bases unmatched. CDR3 length: 15 amino acids. The CDR3, as DNA: TGTGCCTGGAGTGTTACAGGGGGTCGTGGCACTGAAGCTTTCTTT. It codes for CAWSVTGGRGTEAFF.

The chain has TRBV7-2 and TRBJ1-4, with D possibly TRBD1 on 6 matching bases. Germline CDR1 reads SGHTA; CDR2 reads FQGNSA. The CDR3 length is 14 residues. The V end was cut by 5 bases, the J end by 7 bases, with 14 bases between. The CDR3 spells CASSGGQRGEKLFF. In DNA form, the CDR3 reads TGTGCCAGCAGCGGCGGACAGCGGGGTGAAAAACTGTTTTTT. Full variable domain (missing parts from reference TRBV7-2 and TRBJ1-4): GAGVSQSPSNKVTEKGKDVELRCDPISGHTALYWYRQSLGQGLEFLIYFQGNSAPDKSGLPSDRFSAERTGGSVSTLTIQRTQQEDSAVYLCASSGGQRGEKLFFGSGTQLSVL.

The rearrangement links TRBV7-2 to TRBJ2-3; 7 bases match TRBD2. This CDR3 is built from 16 residues. The junction had 3 bases not matched to a gene; V was cut back by 0 bases and J by 0 bases. Germline values: CDR1 SGHTA, CDR2 FQGNSA. The CDR3 DNA follows: TGTGCCAGCAGCTTAGCGGGGGGGGTTAGCACAGATACGCAGTATTTT. This translates into CASSLAGGVSTDTQYF.